The next 24 T cell receptor beta chains were all read from a single sample in a study of T cells after yellow fever vaccination. Using its own MiXCR run on the 5' RACE reads, TCRdb lists one record per CDR3 protein. The sample has 250,000 to 400,000 distinct CDR3 sequences; over 4% are singletons. This specimen consisted of PBMCs, obtained 5 days after the yellow fever booster vaccination. The receptor source for this set is a man younger than 35 who received the YFV17D yellow fever vaccine.

This clonotype was counted between two and nine times. J is TRBJ2-7 and V is TRBV20-1; D may be TRBD1 (5 bases). The V end lost 6 bases, the J end lost 4 bases, and 13 bases lay between the germline ends. The CDR3 is 12 residues long. The germline CDR1 and CDR2 sequences are DFQATT and SNEGSKA (reference sequence). CDR3 amino acids: CSALGPQYEQYF. The DNA of the CDR3 is TGCAGTGCCCTGGGGCCACAGTACGAGCAGTACTTC.

This clonotype was picked up a small number of times. The chain uses TRBV20-1 and TRBJ2-5; 15 bases are a match to TRBD2. V was clipped by 2 bases and J by 3 bases; unmatched bases: 7. Germline V gives CDR1 DFQATT, CDR2 SNEGSKA (reference sequence). There are 17 residues in the CDR3. CDR3 region: CSARQTGLAGGKETQYF. DNA for the CDR3: TGCAGTGCTAGACAAACAGGACTAGCGGGGGGGAAAGAGACCCAGTACTTC.

The chain has TRBV12-3 or TRBV12-4 and TRBJ1-6; 7 bases line up with TRBD1. The CDR3 is 14 amino acids. Trimming removed 7 bases from V and 6 bases from J; junction bases left unmatched: 6. The CDR3 reads CASTMTGSNSPLHF. The CDR3 region has the DNA TGTGCCAGCACTATGACAGGGTCTAATTCACCCCTCCACTTT.

This chain's CDR3 is CASSQLQGRSNQPQHF. As DNA, the CDR3 is TGCGCCAGCAGCCAGTTACAGGGAAGGAGCAATCAGCCCCAGCATTTT. This sequence joins TRBV5-1 and TRBJ1-5; possible D gene TRBD1, 6 bases. There are 16 residues in the CDR3. V was trimmed by 4 bases and J by 1 base, leaving 15 bases between them. CDR1 is SGHRS and CDR2 is YFSETQ in the germline V gene.

This clonotype was seen ten or more times. J is TRBJ2-7 and V is TRBV5-1, with TRBD1 matching over 7 bases. V trimming: 3 bases; J trimming: 3 bases; junction bases outside the gene matches: 9. The CDR3 runs to 15 residues. From germline, CDR1 is SGHRS and CDR2 YFSETQ. CDR3 region: CASSSDVGGFYEQYF. The CDR3 DNA is TGCGCCAGCAGCTCGGACGTAGGGGGCTTCTACGAGCAGTACTTC. The variable domain in full, completed from reference TRBV5-1 and TRBJ2-7, reads KAGVTQTPRYLIKTRGQQVTLSCSPISGHRSVSWYQQTPGQGLQFLFEYFSETQRNKGNFPGRFSGRQFSNSRSEMNVSTLELGDSALYLCASSSDVGGFYEQYFGPGTRLTVT.

The sample holds many counts of this clonotype. The chain joins TRBV6-2 or TRBV6-3 to TRBJ1-5; TRBD1 might be the D (6 bases). This CDR3 region has 14 residues. Germline V CDR1 and CDR2: MNHEY, SVGEGT. V lost 8 bases, J lost 6 bases, and 17 bases lay in between. The CDR3: CASGNRDVGQPQHF. CDR3 nucleotides: TGTGCCAGCGGGAACAGGGATGTCGGTCAGCCCCAGCATTTT.

This clonotype was seen a few times. The chain employs TRBV5-6 and TRBJ1-2; D remains ambiguous. Germline lookup yields CDR1 SGHDT and CDR2 YYEEEE. The CDR3 is made up of 12 amino acids. Trimming shortened V by 1 base and J by 4 bases, and 5 bases separated the two germline ends. The CDR3 region has the DNA TGTGCCAGCAGCTTGATCGGCTATGGCTACACCTTC. Its translation is CASSLIGYGYTF.

This clonotype appeared a single time. The chain is built from TRBV4-1 and TRBJ2-1; 9 nucleotides align to TRBD1. Germline values: CDR1 MGHRA, CDR2 YSYEKL. The CDR3 extends over 17 amino acids. The V gene end was trimmed by 3 bases and the J gene end by 4 bases; junction bases not matched to a gene: 10. CDR3 bases: TGCGCCAGCAGCCACCCACAGGGGGCTCTTCTTTACAATGAGCAGTTCTTC. Translating it yields CASSHPQGALLYNEQFF.

The chain employs TRBV5-8 and TRBJ2-1, with D tentatively TRBD2 (6 bases). The CDR3 is made up of 16 amino acids. V lost 4 bases and J lost 3, with 17 bases in between. The V gene's germline CDR1 is SGHTS and CDR2 YDEGEE. The CDR3 protein is CASSHNSGDFYNEQFF. CDR3 nucleotides: TGTGCCAGCAGCCATAATAGCGGAGATTTCTACAATGAGCAGTTCTTC.

Ten or more counts support this clonotype. The genes are TRBV29-1 and TRBJ2-3; weak D call: TRBD1 (6 bases). The CDR3 runs 14 residues. Germline V gene data show CDR1 as SQVTM and CDR2 as ANQGSEA. With 4 bases removed from V and 2 bases from J, the gap between germline ends came to 13 bases. CDR3 loop: CSVGRGQTTDTQYF. The CDR3 region has the DNA TGCAGCGTTGGCCGCGGACAGACCACAGATACGCAGTATTTT.

This clonotype was seen repeatedly, ten times or more. The CDR3 DNA is TGCGCCAGCAGCTTAGCCGGGACAGGGGAAGAGACCCAGTACTTC. This sequence encodes CASSLAGTGEETQYF. The V and J genes are TRBV5-1 and TRBJ2-5, with TRBD1 matching over 10 bases. V dropped 2 bases and J dropped 3; count of bases not matched to a gene: 4. Germline lookup yields CDR1 SGHRS and CDR2 YFSETQ. This CDR3 is 15 amino acids long.

This clonotype was detected ten times or more. The chain couples TRBV6-5 to TRBJ2-3; 7 positions match TRBD1. V was pared by 5 bases and J by 0 bases, with 2 bases of the junction left unmatched. CDR3 size: 14 residues. Germline V gene data show CDR1 as MNHEY and CDR2 as SVGAGI. The CDR3 DNA sequence: TGTGCCAGCAGTCGACAGGGTAGCACAGATACGCAGTATTTT. Its translation: CASSRQGSTDTQYF.

The sample holds a few counts of this clonotype. The chain joins TRBV6-5 to TRBJ1-2; D is uncertain. Germline-derived CDR1 and CDR2 are MNHEY and SVGAGI. The CDR3 is made up of 17 amino acids. Trimming shortened V by 6 bases and J by 5 bases, and 25 bases separated the two germline ends. The CDR3 nucleotides are TGTGCCAGCAGCCGCCGGACGTTACAAAGCCCCTCATATGGCTACACCTTC. Protein sequence: CASSRRTLQSPSYGYTF.

This clonotype came up a few times. V and J are TRBV4-1 and TRBJ2-3; no reliable D call. V was shortened by 3 bases and J by 1 base, with 5 bases between the two germline ends. Germline V lookup: CDR1 MGHRA, CDR2 YSYEKL. The CDR3 is made up of 13 amino acids. CDR3 nucleotide sequence: TGCGCCAGCAGCCACCCGCGCACAGATACGCAGTATTTT. It yields the protein CASSHPRTDTQYF.

There are many counts of this clonotype. The rearrangement links TRBV5-6 to TRBJ1-4; 9 bases match TRBD1. The CDR3 totals 17 residues. Germline CDR1 is SGHDT and CDR2 is YYEEEE. V shed 1 base and J 6 bases; nucleotides not matched to a gene: 10. CDR3 loop: CASSLLVRDRVDEKLFF. Here the CDR3 DNA reads TGTGCCAGCAGCTTGCTCGTCCGGGACAGGGTAGATGAAAAACTGTTTTTT.

This clonotype was seen ten or more times. J is TRBJ1-1 and V is TRBV4-1, with no clear D. This CDR3 is built from 14 residues. The V gene lost 1 base and the J gene lost 4 bases, with 10 bases spanning the gap. CDR1 and CDR2 (germline): MGHRA, YSYEKL. The CDR3 DNA follows: TGCGCCAGCAGCCAAGCCTACGGAGGCACTGAAGCTTTCTTT. Protein product: CASSQAYGGTEAFF.

The chain links TRBV28 to TRBJ2-5; TRBD2 aligns across 12 bases. The V segment lost 4 bases and the J segment 5 bases; nucleotides outside the gene matches: 8. The CDR3 contains 16 residues. Germline CDR1 is MDHEN and CDR2 is SYDVKM. The CDR3: CASSYTSGGSGETQYF. The DNA of the CDR3 is TGTGCCAGCAGTTATACTAGCGGGGGGTCCGGGGAGACCCAGTACTTC.

The chain joins TRBV6-6 to TRBJ1-3, with a weak D call TRBD1 (5 bases). CDR1 MNHNY and CDR2 SVGAGI come from the germline V gene (reference sequence). CDR3 length: 14 amino acids. The ends were cut back, 6 bases at V and 4 bases at J, with 13 bases in the middle. CDR3 in DNA: TGTGCCAGCAGACCGCGCCGGGGGGGAAACACCATATATTTT. It translates to CASRPRRGGNTIYF.

Many counts were recorded for this clonotype. V gene TRBV20-1 combines with J gene TRBJ2-1; 9 bases are shared with TRBD2. Germline V lookup: CDR1 DFQATT, CDR2 SNEGSKA (reference sequence). CDR3 length: 16 residues. Trimming at V came to 0 bases and at J to 4 bases, leaving 7 bases not matched to a gene. The DNA for the CDR3 is TGCAGTGCTAGAGACAGACGAGCGGGGGGATACAATGAGCAGTTCTTC. Translation gives CSARDRRAGGYNEQFF.

This clonotype was found many times. J is TRBJ2-2 and V is TRBV24-1, with no clear D. The germline V gene encodes CDR1 KGHDR and CDR2 SFDVKD. V was cut by 2 bases and J by 0 bases, with 3 bases left in between. The CDR3 is made up of 14 amino acids. As DNA, the CDR3 is TGTGCCACCAGTGATTATCCGAACACCGGGGAGCTGTTTTTT. It is translated as CATSDYPNTGELFF.

This clonotype was recorded a few times. This sequence joins TRBV5-1 and TRBJ2-1; a possible D gene is TRBD2 (6 bases). Germline values: CDR1 SGHRS, CDR2 YFSETQ. The CDR3 runs to 13 residues. Trimming removed 3 bases from V and 9 bases from J, with 13 bases in between. DNA for the CDR3: TGCGCCAGCAGCTCCGGGACTGCCGGTGAGCAGTTCTTC. It specifies CASSSGTAGEQFF.

This clonotype was detected many times. The V gene is TRBV7-6, the J gene TRBJ2-2; D unclear. CDR1 and CDR2 from the germline V gene are SGHVS and FNYEAQ. Trimming removed 1 base from V and 0 bases from J, with 9 bases in between. The CDR3 length is 16 residues. Here the CDR3 reads CASSLVARPNTGELFF. In DNA form, the CDR3 reads TGTGCCAGCAGCTTAGTAGCCCGACCGAACACCGGGGAGCTGTTTTTT. The full variable domain, its missing parts supplied by reference TRBV7-6 and TRBJ2-2, is GAGVSQSPRYKVTKRGQDVALRCDPISGHVSLYWYRQALGQGPEFLTYFNYEAQQDKSGLPNDRFSAERPEGSISTLTIQRTEQRDSAMYRCASSLVARPNTGELFFGEGSRLTVL.

A few counts support this clonotype. This chain joins TRBV5-5 and TRBJ2-2; 9 nucleotides align to TRBD2. This CDR3 is 15 amino acids long. J was trimmed by 6 bases and V by 3 bases; bases with no gene match: 6. Germline V gene data show CDR1 as SGHKS and CDR2 as YYEKEE (reference sequence). The CDR3 DNA follows: TGTGCCAGCAGCTCCCTAGCGGGGAGGTCCGGGGAGCTGTTTTTT. Amino acids: CASSSLAGRSGELFF.

This clonotype was detected many times. This sequence joins TRBV20-1 and TRBJ2-1; 13 bases agree with TRBD2. The CDR3 contains 14 residues. The germline gives CDR1 DFQATT, CDR2 SNEGSKA (reference sequence). V gave up 6 bases and J gave up 7 bases; unmatched junction bases: 6. The CDR3 nucleotides read TGCAGTGCAGACACTAGCGGGGGGGCTAATGAGCAGTTCTTC. Its translation is CSADTSGGANEQFF.